The 26 T cell receptor beta chains presented below share a single source sample, sequenced in a study of blood T cell repertoires in COVID-19. Measured with immunoSEQ multiplex PCR; TCRdb has only the in-frame clones, and not every one. The data contain about 300,000 clones, about nine tenths of them seen just once; the ten biggest clones take up about 1.7%. Sequencing was carried out using PBMCs or T cells enriched from blood (not recorded which). These receptors were taken from a woman aged 40 to 55 who had recovered from COVID-19.

V is TRBV3-1 (or the pseudogene TRBV3-2) and J is TRBJ2-3; tentative D call: TRBD1 (6 bases). The germline gives CDR1 LGHDT, CDR2 YNNKEL (reference sequence). The CDR3 covers 13 residues. V shed 3 bases and J shed 6 bases, with 10 bases lying between them. DNA for the CDR3: TGTGCCAGCAGCCATCCCCAGGGGGATACGCAGTATTTT. Its translation is CASSHPQGDTQYF.

This chain connects TRBV4-2 to TRBJ1-6; TRBD1 matches at 7 bases. V lost 1 base and J lost 0; bases outside the gene matches: 6. Germline CDR1 is LGHNA and CDR2 is YNFKEQ. This CDR3 has 18 amino acids. The CDR3 loop is CASSQVAGQSSYNSPLHF. CDR3 bases: TGTGCCAGCAGCCAAGTTGCGGGACAGAGCTCCTATAATTCACCCCTCCACTTT.

The chain employs TRBV4-1 and TRBJ1-3; 8 bases align to TRBD1. V was clipped by 2 bases and J by 4 bases; unmatched bases: 4. The CDR3 consists of 15 residues. Per germline, CDR1 MGHRA and CDR2 YSYEKL. CDR3 residues: CASSQPRDRGNTIYF. In DNA, the CDR3 is TGCGCCAGCAGCCAACCTAGGGACAGGGGAAACACCATATATTTT.

The chain recombines TRBV9 with TRBJ1-2, with D uncertain. The germline V and J ends were trimmed by 3 bases and 3 bases, with 15 bases remaining between them. This CDR3 spans 15 amino acids. The germline gives CDR1 SGDLS, CDR2 YYNGEE. The CDR3 reads CASSAGLVAYYGYTF. The CDR3 coding sequence is TGTGCCAGCAGCGCAGGTCTCGTGGCTTACTATGGCTACACCTTC.

This clone was counted between two and nine times. The rearrangement joins TRBV30 to TRBJ2-7; D remains unclear. The V end was cut by 0 bases, the J end by 5 bases, with 8 bases between. The germline V gene encodes CDR1 GTSNPN and CDR2 SVGIG (reference sequence). The CDR3 covers 12 residues. For the CDR3, the DNA is TGTGCCTGGAGTGTGCGGAGTAACGAGCAGTACTTC. It specifies CAWSVRSNEQYF.

CDR3 protein: CASSLKGGRTDYEQYF. In DNA, the CDR3 is TGTGCCAGCAGCTTAAAAGGGGGAAGAACAGACTACGAGCAGTACTTC. The V gene is TRBV5-4, the J gene TRBJ2-7, with TRBD1 as a possible D gene (6 bases). Germline CDR1 SGHNT, CDR2 YYREEE (reference sequence). The CDR3 is 16 residues long. The V end lost 2 bases, the J end lost 3 bases, and 18 bases lay between the germline ends.

V and J are TRBV6-5 and TRBJ2-1, with 9 nucleotides matching TRBD1. CDR3 length equals 15 residues. V lost 2 bases to trimming and J lost 7 bases; unmatched junction nucleotides: 6. Germline V gene lookup returns CDR1 MNHEY and CDR2 SVGAGI. The CDR3 reads CASSYRGTGRNEQFF. For the CDR3, the DNA is TGTGCCAGCAGTTACCGCGGGACAGGGCGAAATGAGCAGTTCTTC.

The V call is TRBV19, the J call TRBJ1-1, with TRBD1 matching over 10 bases. This CDR3 is 16 amino acids long. The germline V gene encodes CDR1 LNHDA and CDR2 SQIVND (reference sequence). V shed 6 bases and J 5 bases; nucleotides not matched to a gene: 12. The CDR3: CASRRGQGVGGTEAFF. CDR3 nucleotides: TGTGCCAGTAGGCGCGGACAGGGGGTTGGCGGGACTGAAGCTTTCTTT.

The V gene is TRBV19, the J gene TRBJ1-1; D ambiguous. The germline gives CDR1 LNHDA, CDR2 SQIVND (reference sequence). The V gene lost 9 bases and the J gene lost 9 bases, with 14 bases spanning the gap. The CDR3 extends over 11 amino acids. The DNA of the CDR3 is TGTGCCAGCATTAAGTCGGGGAAAGCTTTCTTT. Encoded protein: CASIKSGKAFF.

The chain combines TRBV7-9 with TRBJ1-4; 8 bases agree with TRBD1. The CDR3 consists of 15 residues. After removal of 1 base from V and 4 bases from J, the junction contained 2 bases not matched to a gene. Germline CDR1 reads SEHNR; CDR2 reads FQNEAQ (reference sequence). In DNA, the CDR3 is TGTGCCAGCAGCTTAGAGGGACAGGTTAATGAAAAACTGTTTTTT. This codes for CASSLEGQVNEKLFF.

The V call is TRBV5-8, the J call TRBJ2-5; weak D call: TRBD2 (5 bases). Deletions cut 4 bases from V and 1 base from J, with 17 bases between. The CDR3 runs 16 residues. Germline CDR1 SGHTS, CDR2 YDEGEE. CDR3 protein: CASSTPGIRIQETQYF. DNA for the CDR3: TGTGCCAGCAGCACGCCCGGGATTCGGATCCAAGAGACCCAGTACTTC.

The rearrangement uses TRBV14 and TRBJ2-1, with 8 bases identical to TRBD1. This CDR3 comprises 16 residues. V trimming: 5 bases; J trimming: 7 bases; junction bases outside the gene matches: 13. Germline loops: CDR1 SGHDN, CDR2 FVKESK. The CDR3 DNA follows: TGTGCCAGCAGCAAAGGAGGGTGGACAGGGAAGAATGAGCAGTTCTTC. Amino acid sequence: CASSKGGWTGKNEQFF.

The rearrangement links TRBV7-8 to TRBJ1-3, with 7 bases aligning to TRBD1. V was clipped by 5 bases and J by 4 bases; unmatched bases: 14. The CDR3 runs to 17 residues. CDR1 and CDR2 (germline): SGHVS, FQNEAQ. The CDR3 DNA follows: TGTGCCAGCAGCACCGGGACAGCCCTCCTGGGAGGAAACACCATATATTTT. It translates to CASSTGTALLGGNTIYF.

V usage is TRBV7-8 and J usage is TRBJ1-2; D unclear. This CDR3 spans 13 amino acids. Deletions cut 2 bases from V and 2 bases from J, with 6 bases between. Germline lookup yields CDR1 SGHVS and CDR2 FQNEAQ. Written as DNA, the CDR3 is TGTGCCAGCAGCTTAACAGAAAACTATGGCTACACCTTC. The encoded protein is CASSLTENYGYTF.

About this clone itself: The junction does not match germline at one end; this may be a read error. The chain employs TRBV5-1 and TRBJ1-1, with no clear D. The CDR3 runs 13 residues. Germline values: CDR1 SGHRS, CDR2 YFSETQ. CDR3 loop: CASSPWNAEEQLF. CDR3 sequence (DNA): TGCGCCAGCAGCCCCTGGAACGCGGAAGAGCAATTGTTT.

The V and J genes are TRBV5-1 and TRBJ2-5; 7 nucleotides line up with TRBD2. Germline CDR1 SGHRS, CDR2 YFSETQ. V lost 0 bases to trimming and J lost 8 bases; unmatched junction nucleotides: 10. The CDR3 has 15 amino acids. The CDR3 nucleotides read TGCGCCAGCAGCTTGGACCCGGGAGGCCTGAACACCCAGTACTTC. This gives the protein CASSLDPGGLNTQYF.

Here the CDR3 reads CAISESRGGSYNEQFF. CDR3 bases: TGTGCCATCAGTGAGTCGCGGGGAGGGTCCTACAATGAGCAGTTCTTC. This sequence joins TRBV10-3 and TRBJ2-1; 7 bases are shared with TRBD2. Germline CDR1 is ENHRY and CDR2 is SYGVKD. The trim removed 0 bases at V and 1 base at J, leaving 3 bases unmatched. CDR3 length: 16 amino acids.

The gene calls are TRBV5-1 and TRBJ1-1; D is unclear. The germline V gene has CDR1 SGHRS and CDR2 YFSETQ. The CDR3 totals 14 residues. V gave up 1 base and J gave up 5 bases, with 12 bases separating them. CDR3 sequence: CASSLLRVGTEAFF. CDR3 bases: TGCGCCAGCAGCTTGTTGCGGGTCGGTACTGAAGCTTTCTTT.

The chain links TRBV7-3 to TRBJ1-1, with TRBD1 as a possible D gene (6 bases). V lost 1 base to trimming and J lost 0 bases, with 9 bases between them. The CDR3 has 15 residues. From germline, CDR1 is SGHTA and CDR2 FQGTGA. The CDR3 region is CASSLSGGLNTEAFF. Written as DNA, the CDR3 is TGTGCCAGCAGCTTAAGCGGGGGCCTGAACACTGAAGCTTTCTTT. Looking up the rest from reference TRBV7-3 and TRBJ1-1 gives the full variable domain: GAGVSQTPSNKVTEKGKYVELRCDPISGHTALYWYRQSLGQGPEFLIYFQGTGAADDSGLPNDRFFAVRPEGSVSTLKIQRTERGDSAVYLCASSLSGGLNTEAFFGQGTRLTVV.

The rearrangement links TRBV27 to TRBJ1-3; 7 bases line up with TRBD1. J was trimmed by 3 bases and V by 4 bases; bases with no gene match: 3. The CDR3 is 14 amino acids. Looked up from germline, CDR1 is MNHEY and CDR2 is SMNVEV (reference sequence). CDR3 in amino acids: CASSSGTVGNTIYF. In nucleotides, the CDR3 is TGTGCCAGCAGTTCGGGGACAGTTGGAAACACCATATATTTT.

The genes are TRBV23-1 and TRBJ1-5; no definite D call. TRBV23-1 has ORF status, its function being uncertain. This CDR3 has 14 residues. Deletions cut 2 bases from V and 3 bases from J, with 8 bases between. The CDR3, as DNA: TGCGCCAGCAGTCAACCAGCGTCCAATCAGCCCCAGCATTTT. Encoded protein: CASSQPASNQPQHF.

V gene TRBV30 combines with J gene TRBJ1-3, with TRBD1 matching over 7 bases. The V gene's germline CDR1 is GTSNPN and CDR2 SVGIG (reference sequence). V lost 8 bases, J lost 0 bases, and 4 bases stayed unmatched. The CDR3 has 13 residues. The CDR3, as DNA: TGTGCCACAGGGGCTAACTCTGGAAACACCATATATTTT. Protein: CATGANSGNTIYF.

The rearrangement uses TRBV27 and TRBJ1-2; 8 bases are shared with TRBD1. The germline V gene encodes CDR1 MNHEY and CDR2 SMNVEV (reference sequence). The CDR3 runs 15 residues. Trimming removed 3 bases from V and 2 bases from J; junction bases left unmatched: 5. CDR3 DNA sequence: TGTGCCAGCAGTTTGGGACAGGCCTACAACTATGGCTACACCTTC. Protein sequence: CASSLGQAYNYGYTF.

The chain recombines TRBV6-5 with TRBJ1-2; TRBD1 might be the D (6 bases). The V end was cut by 0 bases, the J end by 6 bases, with 14 bases between. The germline gives CDR1 MNHEY, CDR2 SVGAGI. The CDR3 contains 15 residues. The CDR3 sequence: CASSYSRGRDHGYTF. CDR3 bases: TGTGCCAGCAGTTACTCGCGGGGGCGCGACCATGGCTACACCTTC.

This chain uses TRBV5-1 with TRBJ1-1, with D tentatively TRBD1 (5 bases). Germline V gene sequence: CDR1 SGHRS, CDR2 YFSETQ. The V and J ends lost 0 bases and 3 bases respectively, with 12 bases between them. CDR3 length: 15 amino acids. The CDR3 nucleotides are TGCGCCAGCAGCTTGGGAGCGACGGGGGACACTGAAGCTTTCTTT. It specifies CASSLGATGDTEAFF.

The chain links TRBV19 to TRBJ1-2, with D unresolved. CDR1 and CDR2 (germline): LNHDA, SQIVND (reference sequence). With 9 bases removed from V and 4 bases from J, the gap between germline ends came to 12 bases. The CDR3 spans 12 residues. The CDR3 DNA is TGTGCCAGATATTCTGCTAGCTATGGCTACACCTTC. It translates to CARYSASYGYTF.